This T cell receptor beta chain was observed in a study of T cells in Graves' hyperthyroidism and ophthalmopathy. Amplified regions were TCR beta CDR3 sequences from RNA transcripts. The HTBI primer set was used in a first-round RT-PCR of the TCR CDR3. From the multiplex PCR reads, TCRdb called clonotypes with MiXCR, one entry per CDR3 protein. The sample contains more than 450,000 distinct CDR3 sequences, 13% to 15% of which appear only once. This clonotype was counted many times. Its antigen remains unknown. Study observations and caveats: Blood also showed most of the thyroid clonotypes that were expanded above 0.001. From stable hyperthyroidism, ophthalmopathy was set apart by a 13 V-J model.

The receptor was isolated from a woman in her thirties or forties with Graves' hyperthyroidism. Input material: blood.

CDR3 protein: CASSPTGTGFYNEQFF. CDR3 coding DNA: TGTGCCAGCAGCCCAACCGGGACAGGGTTCTACAATGAGCAGTTCTTC. The chain recombines TRBV3-1 with TRBJ2-1; 9 bases line up with TRBD1. V trimming: 4 bases; J trimming: 3 bases; junction bases outside the gene matches: 7. Germline V gene lookup returns CDR1 LGHDT and CDR2 YNNKEL (reference sequence). CDR3 size: 16 residues.